This TCR beta chain was observed in a study of cytomegalovirus exposure and HLA in healthy donors. Broader study findings: Excluded were some V segments that proved indistinguishable, including TRBV6-2 and TRBV6-3. Analyses of presence/absence relied on an assumption of roughly uniform sequencing depth across donors.

As for this clone: Antigen specificity is unknown.

A multiplex PCR was run with 60 Vbeta primers and 13 Jbeta primers. This table comes from immunoSEQ multiplex PCR, and its TCRdb copy is limited to in-frame clones, with some not included. The table records roughly 150,000 clones, over 70% of them present only once. The trim removed 0 bases at V and 7 bases at J, leaving 0 bases unmatched. This CDR3 is 12 amino acids long. Germline assignment: CDR1 SGHDT and CDR2 YYEEEE. This receptor was obtained from a woman aged 45-59 years in good health and CMV-seropositive. V and J are TRBV5-6 and TRBJ2-5, with 7 bases fitting TRBD2. Sequencing input: PBMCs. Here the CDR3 reads CASSLAGGTQYF. DNA for the CDR3: TGTGCCAGCAGCTTGGCGGGGGGGACCCAGTACTTC.